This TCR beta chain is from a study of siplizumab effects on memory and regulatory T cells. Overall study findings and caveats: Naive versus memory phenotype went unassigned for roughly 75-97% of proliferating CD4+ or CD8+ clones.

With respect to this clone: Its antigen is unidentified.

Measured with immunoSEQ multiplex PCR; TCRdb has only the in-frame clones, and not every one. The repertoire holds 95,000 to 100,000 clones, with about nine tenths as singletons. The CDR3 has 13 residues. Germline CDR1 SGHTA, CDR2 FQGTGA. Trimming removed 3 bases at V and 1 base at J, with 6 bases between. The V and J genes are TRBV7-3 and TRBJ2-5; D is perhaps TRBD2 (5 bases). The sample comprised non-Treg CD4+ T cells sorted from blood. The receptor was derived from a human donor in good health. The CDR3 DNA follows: TGTGCCAGCAGCTTCGGACTCCAAGAGACCCAGTACTTC. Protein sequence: CASSFGLQETQYF.